These T cell receptor beta chains were read from a single sample in a study of T-cell memory formation after mild COVID-19. From the 5' RACE reads, TCRdb called clonotypes with MiXCR, one entry per CDR3 protein. This sample has a few hundred thousand distinct CDR3 sequences, with 25% found just once. The sequenced material came from PBMCs or a T cell subset sorted from them (not recorded which). The receptors come from an adult woman who had mild COVID-19 (a few samples of this study predate the infection). Cell type and time point are not known. The CDR3 runs from the conserved cysteine through the conserved F or W. A D gene is named only where the DNA matches it firmly. Rows may omit the clone size; those that give it use once, few, many or a size class.

>TRBJ2-7|few|.|TRBV3-1
TGTGCCAGCAGCCAAGTATGGTACGAGCAGTACTTC
CASSQVWYEQYF
>TRBJ2-3|.|.|TRBV6-1
TGTGCCAGCTTAACCAGAAGGGGACCAGATACGCAGTATTTT
CASLTRRGPDTQYF
>TRBJ1-5|few|.|TRBV7-6
TGTGCCAGCAGCTTAGGCAACAGGAATTTCGATCAGCCCCAGCATTTT
CASSLGNRNFDQPQHF
>TRBJ1-6|.|.|TRBV12-3/TRBV12-4
TGTGCCAGCAGGCTTACCTATAATTCACCCCTCCACTTT
CASRLTYNSPLHF
>TRBJ2-7|.|.|TRBV7-9
TGTGCCAGCAGCCCAAAGGCGAGCTCCTACGAGCAGTACTTC
CASSPKASSYEQYF
>TRBJ2-3|few|TRBD2|TRBV10-2
TGCGCCAGCAGTGAGTCGGCGCTAGCGGGGGGCAATACGCAGTATTTT
CASSESALAGGNTQYF
>TRBJ2-1|.|.|TRBV2
TGTGCCAGCAGCTATAGGGAGCAGTTCTTC
CASSYREQFF
>TRBJ1-1|.|.|TRBV27
TGTGCCAGCAGTCAACCCTCTCTGGACAGTCTGAACACTGAAGCTTTCTTT
CASSQPSLDSLNTEAFF
>TRBJ1-2|.|.|TRBV12-3/TRBV12-4
TGTGCCAACCGGCGGGTCGGCTATGGCTACACCTTC
CANRRVGYGYTF
>TRBJ2-1|.|.|TRBV7-8
TGTGCCAGCAGCCACGACTCCCAGGGTGACTATGAGCAGTTCTTC
CASSHDSQGDYEQFF
>TRBJ1-5|.|.|TRBV6-2/TRBV6-3
TGTGCCAGCAGTTACTCCGGCAGCAGCAATCAGCCCCAGCATTTT
CASSYSGSSNQPQHF
>TRBJ2-2|.|.|TRBV3-1
TGTGCCAGCAGTTACTCGGGGAGCACCGGGGAGCTGTTTTTT
CASSYSGSTGELFF
>TRBJ1-1|.|.|TRBV15
TGTGCCACCAGCAGAGATTCCCTTAGGCCTGAAGATTTCTTT
CATSRDSLRPEDFF
>TRBJ2-1|.|.|TRBV6-5
TGTGCCAGCAGTAGTAGGGGGAATAATGAGCAGTTCTTC
CASSSRGNNEQFF
>TRBJ2-1|many|.|TRBV4-3
TGCGCCAGCAGCCAAGTCTATGCGGGCCCCTACAATGAGCAGTTCTTC
CASSQVYAGPYNEQFF
>TRBJ2-1|.|.|TRBV24-1
TGTGCCACCAGTGATTTTCCGAAAGATGAGCAGTTCTTC
CATSDFPKDEQFF
>TRBJ2-2|few|TRBD1|TRBV30
TGTGCCTGGAGGCACACAGGGGGCCCAACCGGGGAGCTGTTTTTT
CAWRHTGGPTGELFF
>TRBJ1-6|.|.|TRBV7-2
TGTGCCAGCAGCGGACGGGACACCTATAATTCACCCCTCCACTTT
CASSGRDTYNSPLHF
>TRBJ1-2|.|TRBD1|TRBV11-3
TGTGCCAGCAGCTTACAGGGGGCGCGCGGCTACACCTTC
CASSLQGARGYTF
>TRBJ2-7|many|.|TRBV20-1
TGCAGTGCTAGAGATCACTTAGGGGCCCCCTACGAGCAGTACTTC
CSARDHLGAPYEQYF
>TRBJ1-2|few|.|TRBV4-3
TGCGCCAGCAGCCAAGTTACGGGGGGCCTGGATGGCTACACCTTC
CASSQVTGGLDGYTF
>TRBJ1-1|.|.|TRBV21-1
TGTGCCAGCAGCAAGGACGGCGGGTGGGGGCGATCAACTGAAGCTTTCTTT
CASSKDGGWGRSTEAFF
>TRBJ1-1|.|TRBD1|TRBV5-6
TGTGCCAGCAGCTACCCAGGGGGCAGGACTGAAGCTTTCTTT
CASSYPGGRTEAFF
>TRBJ1-3|few|.|TRBV25-1
TGTGCCAGCAGTGACCGAGGCCTCTCTGGAAACACCATATATTTT
CASSDRGLSGNTIYF
>TRBJ2-2|few|.|TRBV13
TGTGCCAGCAGCTTAAAGGTCTCTGGGGTGAACACCGGGGAGCTGTTTTTT
CASSLKVSGVNTGELFF
>TRBJ2-3|.|.|TRBV20-1
TGCAGTGCTAGACGGGAGCCAGATACGCAGTATTTT
CSARREPDTQYF
>TRBJ2-7|.|TRBD2|TRBV28
TGTGCCAGCAGTTTATTGACTAGCGGGAGCTTCTACGAGCAGTACTTC
CASSLLTSGSFYEQYF
>TRBJ2-7|few|.|TRBV30
TGTGCCTGGGCGACGTCAGGTAGGGGGTTCGACCGTTACGAGCAGTACTTC
CAWATSGRGFDRYEQYF
>TRBJ2-1|.|TRBD2|TRBV30
TGTGCCTGGAGTGTACTAGCGAACAATGAGCAGTTCTTC
CAWSVLANNEQFF
>TRBJ1-2|.|TRBD1|TRBV28
TGTGCCAGCAGTCCTCCCCGGGACAGGGGGCCGGATTTC
CASSPPRDRGPDF
>TRBJ2-1|few|.|TRBV3-1
TGTGCCAGCAGCCAAGTACTCGGGCTAGGACGGCAGCAGTTCTTC
CASSQVLGLGRQQFF
>TRBJ1-1|few|.|TRBV30
TGTGCGGGGAAGGGGCAGAAGACTGAAGCTTTCTTT
CAGKGQKTEAFF
>TRBJ2-4|.|TRBD1|TRBV7-2
TGTGCCAGCAGCCGCCCCCCGGGACAGAAAAACATTCAGTACTTC
CASSRPPGQKNIQYF
>TRBJ2-7|.|TRBD2|TRBV10-3
TGTGCCATTCAACTAGCGGGGGGGCCCTACGAGCAGTACTTC
CAIQLAGGPYEQYF
>TRBJ2-5|.|.|TRBV12-3/TRBV12-4
TGTGCCAGCAGTTCCGCCGCTACCCAAGGGGGTTACCAAGAGACCCAGTACTTC
CASSSAATQGGYQETQYF
>TRBJ1-2|few|.|TRBV12-3/TRBV12-4
TGTGCCAGCAGTTTAACGCGAGGCTATGGCTACACCTTC
CASSLTRGYGYTF
>TRBJ2-7|few|.|TRBV12-3/TRBV12-4
TGTGCCAGCAGTCCCAATGCCCTAGGAGTAGAGCAGTACTTC
CASSPNALGVEQYF
>TRBJ2-2|.|TRBD2|TRBV7-3
TGTGCCAGCAGCGTACTAGCGGGGAACACCGGGGAGCTGTTTTTT
CASSVLAGNTGELFF
>TRBJ2-2|few|TRBD2|TRBV12-3/TRBV12-4
TGTGCCAGCAGCCCCTCCTTGGGGAGGGCCCGGGAGGGGGAGCTGTTTTTT
CASSPSLGRAREGELFF
>TRBJ1-5|.|.|TRBV2
TGTGCCAGCAGGGCGGATAGCAATCAGCCCCAGCATTTT
CASRADSNQPQHF
>TRBJ1-1|many|.|TRBV7-9
TGTGCCAGCAGCTTAGGGGAGACTGAAGCTTTCTTT
CASSLGETEAFF